This TCR beta chain emerged from a study of CD8 T cells in ankylosing spondylitis. Deletions cut 0 bases from V and 5 bases from J, with 7 bases between. From germline, CDR1 is SNHLY and CDR2 FYNNEI. This CDR3 spans 13 amino acids. Quantitative 5'-RACE was performed with molecular barcodes, and it yielded the TCR beta libraries. MiXCR, run by TCRdb on the 5' RACE reads, gives a single entry per CDR3 protein. The top ten clones hold roughly 15% of a sample with roughly 170,000 distinct CDR3 sequences, around a tenth of them seen once. On this clonotype itself: Its cognate antigen is unknown.

Study conclusions and caveats: Typical of ankylosing spondylitis blood, it appeared, was a TCR beta motif of under 10 highly homologous variants.

The origin of this receptor is a female donor with ankylosing spondylitis or in good health (not recorded which). The chain has TRBV2 and TRBJ2-5; tentatively, D is TRBD2 (5 bases). Specimen: blood, either unsorted or a sorted T cell fraction (not recorded which). CDR3: CASSEAGVETQYF. The CDR3 DNA is TGTGCCAGCAGTGAAGCCGGGGTTGAGACCCAGTACTTC.